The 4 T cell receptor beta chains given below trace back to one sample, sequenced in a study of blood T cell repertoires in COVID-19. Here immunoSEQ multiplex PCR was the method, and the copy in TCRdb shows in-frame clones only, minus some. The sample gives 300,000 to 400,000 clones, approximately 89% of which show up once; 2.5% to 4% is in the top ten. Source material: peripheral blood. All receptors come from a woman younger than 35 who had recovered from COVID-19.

The CDR3 DNA reads as TGTGCCAGCAGCACCGGACTAGGGCCTTTCAATGAGCAGTTCTTC. Translation: CASSTGLGPFNEQFF. This chain links TRBV13 with TRBJ2-1, with TRBD2 matching over 7 bases. V gave up 5 bases and J gave up 6 bases; unmatched junction bases: 10. CDR3 length equals 15 residues. Germline V lookup: CDR1 PRHDT, CDR2 FYEKMQ (reference sequence).

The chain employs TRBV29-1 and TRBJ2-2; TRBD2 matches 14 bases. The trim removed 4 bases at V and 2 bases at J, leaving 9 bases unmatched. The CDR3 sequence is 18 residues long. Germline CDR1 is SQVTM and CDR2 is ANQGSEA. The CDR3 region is CSVVGTSGSVGNTGELFF. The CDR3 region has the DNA TGCAGCGTTGTAGGGACTAGCGGGAGCGTTGGTAACACCGGGGAGCTGTTTTTT.

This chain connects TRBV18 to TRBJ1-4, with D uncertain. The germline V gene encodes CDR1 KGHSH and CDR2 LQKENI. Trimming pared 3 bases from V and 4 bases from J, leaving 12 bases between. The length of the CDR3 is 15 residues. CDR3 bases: TGTGCCAGCTCACCTTCCGCGGCCCGTAATGAAAAACTGTTTTTT. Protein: CASSPSAARNEKLFF.

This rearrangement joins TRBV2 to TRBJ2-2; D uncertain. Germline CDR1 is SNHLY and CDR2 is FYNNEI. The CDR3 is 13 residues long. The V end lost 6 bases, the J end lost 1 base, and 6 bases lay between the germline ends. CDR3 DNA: TGTGCCAGCAGGGCAGAGAACACCGGGGAGCTGTTTTTT. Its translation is CASRAENTGELFF. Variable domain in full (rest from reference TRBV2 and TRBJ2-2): EPEVTQTPSHQVTQMGQEVILRCVPISNHLYFYWYRQILGQKVEFLVSFYNNEISEKSEIFDDQFSVERPDGSNFTLKIRSTKLEDSAMYFCASRAENTGELFFGEGSRLTVL.